The TCR beta chain under discussion was sequenced for a study of T cell responses to AZD1222 COVID-19 vaccine. Study in general: Investigators merged groups given second doses at roughly 4 or roughly 12 weeks.

The length of the CDR3 is 17 residues. The ends lost 4 bases at V and 4 bases at J; junction bases unmatched: 13. The V gene's germline CDR1 is MNHEY and CDR2 SMNVEV (reference sequence). The study, taken as a whole, reports: White British people made up most donors, females outnumbered males, and clonal diversity was possibly underestimated. A rise in Spike-specific TCR breadth and depth followed two AZD1222 doses.

The protocol was immunoSEQ multiplex PCR, while the TCRdb copy is restricted to in-frame clones and leaves out a portion. This repertoire shows 140,000 to 150,000 clones, approximately 92% found once; its top ten account for about 1.5%. On this clone itself: Its antigen is not identified.

The TCR comes from an adult in good health. The chain joins TRBV27 to TRBJ1-1; TRBD1 aligns across 9 bases. The sequencing here drew on peripheral blood, taken on day 0 of AZD1222 vaccination. The CDR3 is CASSWLNRGRGGTEAFF. The CDR3 DNA follows: TGTGCCAGCAGTTGGCTGAACAGGGGGCGCGGGGGCACTGAAGCTTTCTTT.